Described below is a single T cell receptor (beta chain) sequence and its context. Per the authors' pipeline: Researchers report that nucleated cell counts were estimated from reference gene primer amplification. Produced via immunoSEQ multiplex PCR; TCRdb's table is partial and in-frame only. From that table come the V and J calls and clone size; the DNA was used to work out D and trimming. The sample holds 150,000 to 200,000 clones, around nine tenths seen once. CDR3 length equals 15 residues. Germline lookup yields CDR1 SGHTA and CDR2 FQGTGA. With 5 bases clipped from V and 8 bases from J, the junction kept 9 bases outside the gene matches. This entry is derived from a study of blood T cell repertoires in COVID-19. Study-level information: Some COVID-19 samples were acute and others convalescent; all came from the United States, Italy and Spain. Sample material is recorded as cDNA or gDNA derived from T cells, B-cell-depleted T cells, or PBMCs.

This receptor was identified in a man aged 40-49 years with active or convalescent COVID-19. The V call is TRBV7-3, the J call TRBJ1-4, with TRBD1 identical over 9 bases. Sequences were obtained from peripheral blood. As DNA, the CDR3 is TGTGCCAGCAGCCCTACGGGACAGGGAGGCGAAAAACTGTTTTTT. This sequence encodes CASSPTGQGGEKLFF.